This TCR beta chain was recovered during a study of cytomegalovirus exposure and HLA in healthy donors. The overall study: The same platform was used for the 120 validation repertoires and the 500 to 700 first-cohort repertoires, a later analysis reported.

Findings of the study overall: Within the 120 or so validation repertoires, first-cohort TCR clusters tended to co-occur, according to a later analysis. The study put under 200 TCR beta chains on its list as cytomegalovirus-associated.

Turning to this clone: Antigen unknown.

The CDR3 totals 16 residues. Germline CDR1 LNHDA, CDR2 SQIVND (reference sequence). With 4 bases removed from V and 0 bases from J, the gap between germline ends came to 13 bases. The approximately 120-subject validation cohort, separate from the roughly 670-subject first cohort, included the donors. Profiling relied on immunoSEQ multiplex PCR, and the TCRdb table lists in-frame clones only, not all of them. The data show approximately 90,000 clones, about 94% seen once. Sequencing was carried out using PBMCs. The clonotype originates from a woman under 40 in good health and CMV-seropositive. This chain joins TRBV19 and TRBJ2-4, with D possibly matching TRBD1 (5 bases). CDR3 bases: TGTGCCAGTAGTAATCCGACAGATATAGCCAAAAACATTCAGTACTTC. It translates to CASSNPTDIAKNIQYF.